These 31 T cell receptor beta chains share one sample of origin, sequenced in a study of T cell changes during pregnancy in multiple sclerosis. Profiled with immunoSEQ multiplex PCR; TCRdb holds only in-frame clones, not every one. The table includes approximately 50,000 clones, around 92% detected once. The sequenced sample was CD4+ T cells from peripheral blood mononuclear cells, obtained in the third trimester of pregnancy. All receptors derive from a female donor with multiple sclerosis, enrolled in a pregnancy study.

This clone is a singleton in its sample. The chain couples TRBV6-6 to TRBJ1-1; D possibly corresponds to TRBD1 (6 bases). The germline CDR1 and CDR2 sequences are MNHNY and SVGAGI (reference sequence). V lost 10 bases to trimming and J lost 1 base, with 16 bases between them. The CDR3 totals 14 residues. CDR3 residues: CATISGTKNTEAFF. The CDR3 DNA follows: TGTGCCACCATTTCCGGGACAAAGAACACTGAAGCTTTCTTT.

The chain has TRBV25-1 and TRBJ2-7; D is unclear. V dropped 3 bases and J dropped 2 bases, with 5 bases sitting between them. This CDR3 contains 12 residues. Per germline, CDR1 MGHDK and CDR2 SYGVNS. The CDR3 bases are TGTGCCAGCAGTGATTTCACCTACGAGCAGTACTTC. This gives the protein CASSDFTYEQYF.

The J gene is TRBJ1-3, the V gene TRBV19; D is unresolved. CDR3 length equals 15 residues. V shed 6 bases and J shed 0 bases, with 12 bases lying between them. Germline-derived CDR1 and CDR2 are LNHDA and SQIVND (reference sequence). CDR3 amino acids: CASRLAGLSGNTIYF. CDR3 DNA: TGTGCCAGTAGGTTGGCAGGACTCTCTGGAAACACCATATATTTT.

The chain employs TRBV7-2 and TRBJ2-7; D might be TRBD2 (6 bases). CDR3 length: 15 residues. V was cut by 1 base and J by 4 bases, with 14 bases left in between. Germline CDR1 and CDR2: SGHTA and FQGNSA. The CDR3 is CASSLEVGSWYEQYF. Written as DNA, the CDR3 is TGTGCCAGCAGCTTAGAAGTCGGGAGCTGGTACGAGCAGTACTTC.

The chain combines TRBV11-1 with TRBJ2-1; tentative D call: TRBD1 (6 bases). The CDR3 contains 15 residues. V lost 2 bases and J 0 bases, leaving 8 bases between the germline ends. CDR1 SGHAT and CDR2 FQDESV come from the germline V gene (reference sequence). CDR3 sequence reads: CASSLRQDSYNEQFF. In DNA, the CDR3 is TGTGCCAGCAGCTTAAGACAGGACTCCTACAATGAGCAGTTCTTC.

The chain recombines TRBV11-2 with TRBJ1-1; the D is unclear. The V gene's germline CDR1 is SGHAT and CDR2 FQNNGV. V lost 0 bases, J lost 2 bases, and 13 bases lay in between. The CDR3 runs 16 residues. DNA for the CDR3: TGTGCCAGCAGCTTAGAAAATTGGCAGGTCAACACTGAAGCTTTCTTT. Translating it yields CASSLENWQVNTEAFF.

This sequence joins TRBV28 and TRBJ1-4; 10 positions agree with TRBD1. Germline CDR1 reads MDHEN; CDR2 reads SYDVKM. Trimming removed 4 bases from V and 6 bases from J; junction bases left unmatched: 5. This CDR3 region has 15 residues. The CDR3 bases are TGTGCCAGCAGTTCGACAGGGGGCAAGTATGAAAAACTGTTTTTT. It translates to CASSSTGGKYEKLFF.

This clone was detected only a few times. J is TRBJ1-1 and V is TRBV18, with D uncertain. The CDR3 runs to 14 residues. Looked up from germline, CDR1 is KGHSH and CDR2 is LQKENI. Trimming removed 2 bases at V and 5 bases at J, with 12 bases between. CDR3 coding DNA: TGTGCCAGCTCACCAAGAATGCAGAGGACTGAAGCTTTCTTT. It specifies CASSPRMQRTEAFF.

The rearrangement uses TRBV11-2 and TRBJ2-7, with 8 bases identical to TRBD2. This CDR3 comprises 16 residues. Looked up from germline, CDR1 is SGHAT and CDR2 is FQNNGV. Trimming took 5 bases from V and 2 from J; bases not matched to a gene: 11. The CDR3 here is CASSPGLAGRAYEQYF. CDR3 bases: TGTGCCAGCAGCCCGGGGCTAGCGGGTCGCGCCTACGAGCAGTACTTC.

The chain is built from TRBV15 and TRBJ2-7, with TRBD2 as a possible D gene (5 bases). The CDR3 runs 14 residues. CDR1 is LNHNV, CDR2 YYDKDF, per germline (reference sequence). The V end lost 0 bases, the J end lost 5 bases, and 11 bases lay between the germline ends. CDR3 sequence reads: CATSREKGRDEQYF. CDR3 nucleotide sequence: TGTGCCACCAGCAGAGAGAAAGGGCGGGACGAGCAGTACTTC.

Only one count was recorded for this clone. The chain recombines TRBV28 with TRBJ2-3, with D unresolved. V was shortened by 2 bases and J by 4 bases, with 13 bases between the two germline ends. The CDR3 extends over 15 amino acids. In germline, CDR1 is MDHEN, CDR2 SYDVKM. CDR3 DNA sequence: TGTGCCAGCAGTTTAGTGGGTAGCATCCCAGATACGCAGTATTTT. Its translation: CASSLVGSIPDTQYF. Variable domain in full (rest from reference TRBV28 and TRBJ2-3): DVKVTQSSRYLVKRTGEKVFLECVQDMDHENMFWYRQDPGLGLRLIYFSYDVKMKEKGDIPEGYSVSREKKERFSLILESASTNQTSMYLCASSLVGSIPDTQYFGPGTRLTVL.

The gene calls are TRBV6-5 and TRBJ2-1, with TRBD1 matching 9 bases. V shed 7 bases, J shed 10 bases, and the junction held 14 bases outside the gene matches. This CDR3 region has 15 residues. Germline V gene data show CDR1 as MNHEY and CDR2 as SVGAGI. The CDR3 loop is CASTASGTGSFEQFF. The CDR3 DNA reads as TGTGCCAGCACAGCGTCCGGGACAGGGAGCTTCGAGCAGTTCTTC.

This chain uses TRBV6-1 with TRBJ2-3, with 7 positions matching TRBD1. Germline V gives CDR1 MNHNS, CDR2 SASEGT. Unmatched junction bases numbered 5, after V lost 2 bases and J lost 0 bases. The CDR3 length is 16 residues. As DNA, the CDR3 is TGTGCCAGCAGTGAATGGGGACAGTCTAGCACAGATACGCAGTATTTT. As protein: CASSEWGQSSTDTQYF.

The chain employs TRBV7-2 and TRBJ2-4, with 9 bases matching TRBD2. The CDR3 contains 14 residues. J gave up 4 bases and V 3 bases, and 1 base lay outside the gene matches. Germline loops: CDR1 SGHTA, CDR2 FQGNSA. The chain's CDR3 is CASSLAGGKNIQYF. The CDR3 bases are TGTGCCAGCAGCTTGGCGGGAGGGAAAAACATTCAGTACTTC. Combining the CDR3 with reference TRBV7-2 and TRBJ2-4 gives the whole variable domain GAGVSQSPSNKVTEKGKDVELRCDPISGHTALYWYRQSLGQGLEFLIYFQGNSAPDKSGLPSDRFSAERTGGSVSTLTIQRTQQEDSAVYLCASSLAGGKNIQYFGAGTRLSVL.

This clone was observed a few times. The chain joins TRBV6-4 to TRBJ1-5; maybe TRBD1 (5 bases). V lost 2 bases, J lost 11 bases, and 13 bases lay in between. The germline CDR1 and CDR2 sequences are MRHNA and SNTAGT. This CDR3 comprises 13 residues. The CDR3 region has the DNA TGTGCCAGCAGTGACGTCCCCAGGGTAACCCAGCATTTT. Amino acid sequence: CASSDVPRVTQHF.

The CDR3 here is CASSLVSGAVSFEQYF. Here the CDR3 DNA reads TGTGCCAGCAGCTTGGTATCAGGGGCCGTATCGTTCGAGCAGTACTTC. V usage is TRBV11-2 and J usage is TRBJ2-7, with D possibly TRBD1 on 6 matching bases. The CDR3 consists of 16 residues. V dropped 3 bases and J dropped 6 bases, with 21 bases sitting between them. Germline V gene sequence: CDR1 SGHAT, CDR2 FQNNGV.

This rearrangement joins TRBV5-6 to TRBJ1-1; no definite D call. Germline V gives CDR1 SGHDT, CDR2 YYEEEE. CDR3 length: 13 residues. V was trimmed by 3 bases and J by 2 bases, leaving 8 bases between them. CDR3 in DNA: TGTGCCAGCAGCTGGCCGGGAAACACTGAAGCTTTCTTT. This gives the protein CASSWPGNTEAFF.

This clone was recorded once. This chain links TRBV5-6 with TRBJ2-1; 8 bases are shared with TRBD1. The CDR3 consists of 15 residues. Germline V gives CDR1 SGHDT, CDR2 YYEEEE. V shed 2 bases and J 5 bases; nucleotides not matched to a gene: 6. The CDR3 DNA reads as TGTGCCAGCAGCTTCGGCAGGGGGCTGGACAATGAGCAGTTCTTC. Its protein product is CASSFGRGLDNEQFF.

A single count supports this clone. The V and J genes are TRBV5-1 and TRBJ1-1, with 7 positions matching TRBD1. The CDR3 extends over 14 amino acids. Trimming removed 4 bases from V and 7 bases from J; junction bases left unmatched: 10. Germline V gene data show CDR1 as SGHRS and CDR2 as YFSETQ. Here the CDR3 DNA reads TGCGCCAGCAGCCTCTATAACCCAGGGGGTGAAGCTTTCTTT. This sequence encodes CASSLYNPGGEAFF.

The rearrangement links TRBV30 to TRBJ1-1; maybe TRBD1 (5 bases). Germline V gives CDR1 GTSNPN, CDR2 SVGIG (reference sequence). The length of the CDR3 is 15 residues. The V and J ends lost 2 bases and 3 bases respectively, with 16 bases between them. The CDR3 sequence: CAWSIWGTSDTEAFF. The CDR3 DNA follows: TGTGCCTGGAGTATTTGGGGGACTTCTGACACTGAAGCTTTCTTT.

In the case of this clone: A read error may account for a junction end that differs from germline. The chain carries TRBV6-5 and TRBJ2-7; D remains unclear. CDR1 and CDR2 from the germline V gene are MNHEY and SVGAGI. The CDR3 totals 12 residues. The CDR3, as DNA: TGTGCCAGCACCACGAATTCCTACGGGCAGTACTTC. It yields the protein CASTTNSYGQYF.

The CDR3 is CASSYDRVGYTF. CDR3 nucleotide sequence: TGCGCCAGCAGCTACGACAGGGTTGGCTACACCTTC. The J gene is TRBJ1-2, the V gene TRBV5-1, with 7 bases matching TRBD1. This CDR3 contains 12 residues. Per the germline V gene, CDR1 is SGHRS and CDR2 is YFSETQ. V gave up 3 bases and J gave up 7 bases; unmatched junction bases: 3.

The rearrangement joins TRBV18 to TRBJ2-3, with 7 bases lining up with TRBD1. The CDR3 spans 18 residues. V lost 2 bases and J lost 2; bases outside the gene matches: 13. The germline gives CDR1 KGHSH, CDR2 LQKENI. CDR3 loop: CASSPLPGGQTITDTQYF. The CDR3 DNA reads TGTGCCAGCTCACCATTACCAGGGGGACAGACGATCACAGATACGCAGTATTTT.

This clone was counted a single time. The genes are TRBV6-5 and TRBJ2-1, with 8 nucleotides matching TRBD2. The J segment lost 10 bases and the V segment lost 8 bases, leaving 4 bases of the junction unmatched. The CDR3 extends over 11 amino acids. The germline CDR1 and CDR2 sequences are MNHEY and SVGAGI. The CDR3 DNA is TGTGCCAGCGGTACTAGCGGCGAGCAGTTCTTC. Translating gives CASGTSGEQFF.

The chain joins TRBV6-6 to TRBJ1-2, with TRBD1 identical over 8 bases. CDR1 is MNHNY, CDR2 SVGAGI, per germline (reference sequence). The CDR3 contains 15 residues. V lost 5 bases, J lost 4 bases, and 9 bases stayed unmatched. The CDR3 nucleotides read TGTGCCAGCAGTAACAGGGGGAGTTCGTCCTATGGCTACACCTTC. This codes for CASSNRGSSSYGYTF.

This chain uses TRBV5-1 with TRBJ2-1; D unresolved. Germline CDR1 reads SGHRS; CDR2 reads YFSETQ. CDR3 length: 15 amino acids. V dropped 2 bases and J dropped 5 bases, with 14 bases sitting between them. The CDR3, as DNA: TGCGCCAGCAGCTTTGCTATCGGCCTAGACAATGAGCAGTTCTTC. Residues: CASSFAIGLDNEQFF. Based on the CDR3 plus reference TRBV5-1 and TRBJ2-1, the full variable domain is KAGVTQTPRYLIKTRGQQVTLSCSPISGHRSVSWYQQTPGQGLQFLFEYFSETQRNKGNFPGRFSGRQFSNSRSEMNVSTLELGDSALYLCASSFAIGLDNEQFFGPGTRLTVL.

This sequence joins TRBV19 and TRBJ1-1; 8 bases map to TRBD1. This CDR3 spans 14 amino acids. The V and J ends lost 8 bases and 3 bases, in that order; junction bases with no gene match: 8. CDR1 and CDR2 from the germline V gene are LNHDA and SQIVND (reference sequence). CDR3 coding DNA: TGTGCCAGTCTGAGGACAGGGCTACACACTGAAGCTTTCTTT. Its protein product is CASLRTGLHTEAFF.

This clone appeared a few times. The rearrangement joins TRBV14 to TRBJ1-1; D may be TRBD1 (6 bases). V was trimmed by 5 bases and J by 4 bases, leaving 17 bases between them. Germline lookup yields CDR1 SGHDN and CDR2 FVKESK. The CDR3 loop spans 15 amino acids. The CDR3 nucleotides are TGTGCCAGCAGCTTGGAGAGTTTAGGGGGCACTGAAGCTTTCTTT. This translates into CASSLESLGGTEAFF.

V is TRBV6-1 and J is TRBJ2-7, with D possibly TRBD2 on 6 matching bases. The V end lost 7 bases, the J end lost 2 bases, and 12 bases lay between the germline ends. The germline gives CDR1 MNHNS, CDR2 SASEGT. The CDR3 spans 13 residues. Here the CDR3 DNA reads TGTGCCAGCAATCCCTGGGGGGCCTACGAGCAGTACTTC. It encodes CASNPWGAYEQYF.

The chain carries TRBV19 and TRBJ2-5, with no clear D. Germline-derived CDR1 and CDR2 are LNHDA and SQIVND (reference sequence). The CDR3 extends over 13 amino acids. V lost 1 base to trimming and J lost 0 bases, with 3 bases between them. CDR3 sequence (DNA): TGTGCCAGTAGTATAGCAGACCAAGAGACCCAGTACTTC. It is translated as CASSIADQETQYF.

The chain couples TRBV28 to TRBJ2-1; no reliable D call. This CDR3 is built from 12 residues. Per germline, CDR1 MDHEN and CDR2 SYDVKM. The V gene lost 1 base and the J gene lost 8 bases, with 6 bases spanning the gap. In DNA, the CDR3 is TGTGCCAGCAGTTTATTCCCCGATGAGCAGTTCTTC. This encodes CASSLFPDEQFF.